These 13 T cell receptor beta chains came from one sample sequenced in a study of blood T cell repertoires in COVID-19. The protocol was immunoSEQ multiplex PCR, while the TCRdb copy is restricted to in-frame clones and leaves out a portion. The table lists approximately 63,000 clones, about three quarters of them singletons. The sequenced sample consisted of peripheral blood. These receptors all come from a woman older than 75 with acute or convalescent COVID-19.

This clone showed up just once. The chain is built from TRBV5-4 and TRBJ2-1, with D perhaps TRBD1 (5 bases). Trimming cost V 0 bases and J 9 bases, with 7 bases left between them. The CDR3 is 12 residues long. Germline CDR1 SGHNT, CDR2 YYREEE (reference sequence). The CDR3 DNA follows: TGTGCCAGCAGCTTGGGGACAACTGAGCAGTTCTTC. Translating it yields CASSLGTTEQFF.

J is TRBJ1-5 and V is TRBV28; D unresolved. Trimming removed 7 bases at V and 9 bases at J, with 13 bases between. The germline gives CDR1 MDHEN, CDR2 SYDVKM. The length of the CDR3 is 12 residues. This CDR3 reads CASMAGSRPQHF. DNA for the CDR3: TGTGCCAGCATGGCAGGTTCTCGGCCCCAGCATTTT.

J is TRBJ2-1 and V is TRBV5-1; 14 bases are a match to TRBD2. This CDR3 has 15 residues. Germline V gives CDR1 SGHRS, CDR2 YFSETQ. J lost 3 bases, V lost 4 bases, and 0 bases had no gene match. DNA for the CDR3: TGCGCCAGCAGCGGACTAGCGGGGGGCTACAATGAGCAGTTCTTC. Amino acids: CASSGLAGGYNEQFF. Together with reference TRBV5-1 and TRBJ2-1, the CDR3 gives the full variable domain: KAGVTQTPRYLIKTRGQQVTLSCSPISGHRSVSWYQQTPGQGLQFLFEYFSETQRNKGNFPGRFSGRQFSNSRSEMNVSTLELGDSALYLCASSGLAGGYNEQFFGPGTRLTVL.

The chain carries TRBV5-4 and TRBJ1-5; 7 nucleotides align to TRBD1. Trimming removed 4 bases from V and 4 bases from J; junction bases left unmatched: 2. CDR1 SGHNT and CDR2 YYREEE come from the germline V gene (reference sequence). The CDR3 covers 13 residues. The CDR3 region is CASSAGQNQPQHF. CDR3 in DNA: TGTGCCAGCAGCGCGGGACAGAATCAGCCCCAGCATTTT.

The chain is built from TRBV6-2 or TRBV6-3 and TRBJ1-4; D not certain. CDR3 size: 15 residues. The germline V and J ends were trimmed by 6 bases and 7 bases, with 18 bases remaining between them. CDR1 and CDR2 (germline): MNHEY, SVGEGT. CDR3 protein: CASSPGSGGSEKLFF. The CDR3 bases are TGTGCCAGCAGCCCCGGCTCGGGTGGATCTGAAAAACTGTTTTTT.

The genes are TRBV6-6 and TRBJ1-2; TRBD1 aligns across 9 bases. This CDR3 has 12 residues. CDR1 is MNHNY, CDR2 SVGAGI, per germline (reference sequence). Trimming removed 6 bases from V and 8 bases from J; junction bases left unmatched: 4. CDR3 protein: CASSRGQGGYTF. In DNA form, the CDR3 reads TGTGCCAGCAGCCGAGGACAGGGGGGCTACACCTTC.

This chain connects TRBV11-2 to TRBJ1-1; TRBD1 is a possible D gene (5 bases). V lost 5 bases, J lost 3 bases, and 16 bases lay in between. This CDR3 region has 15 residues. Germline lookup yields CDR1 SGHAT and CDR2 FQNNGV. CDR3: CASSVNWGVDTEAFF. CDR3 coding DNA: TGTGCCAGCAGCGTAAACTGGGGCGTAGACACTGAAGCTTTCTTT.

The rearrangement links TRBV12-2 to TRBJ2-3; TRBD2, the D gene given by the table, was not confirmed from the DNA. TRBV12-2 counts as a pseudogene. The CDR3 totals 17 residues. The DNA of the CDR3 is TGTGCAAGTCGCCCGACAACCCACTTAGCCGGGGCAGATACGCAGTATTTT. Translation gives CASRPTTHLAGADTQYF.

The chain links TRBV4-1 to TRBJ1-2; 10 positions agree with TRBD1. This CDR3 contains 14 residues. J gave up 8 bases and V 4 bases, and 7 bases lay outside the gene matches. Germline V gene sequence: CDR1 MGHRA, CDR2 YSYEKL. In DNA, the CDR3 is TGCGCCAGCAGCCGGGGAGGGACAGGGGTGGGCTACACCTTC. As protein: CASSRGGTGVGYTF.

This chain connects TRBV15 to TRBJ2-2; D may be TRBD1 (5 bases). The CDR3 loop spans 14 amino acids. Germline V gene data show CDR1 as LNHNV and CDR2 as YYDKDF (reference sequence). Trimming shortened V by 4 bases and J by 1 base, and 7 bases separated the two germline ends. The CDR3 DNA is TGTGCCACCAGCAAAAGGGGGAACACCGGGGAGCTGTTTTTT. Protein sequence: CATSKRGNTGELFF.

The genes are TRBV5-6 and TRBJ1-1; TRBD1 agrees at 9 bases. V gave up 4 bases and J gave up 6 bases; unmatched junction bases: 7. The germline CDR1 and CDR2 sequences are SGHDT and YYEEEE. The CDR3 consists of 14 residues. The CDR3 loop is CASSGGTGQAEAFF. The CDR3 DNA reads TGTGCCAGCAGCGGGGGGACAGGGCAAGCTGAAGCTTTCTTT.

The CDR3 region has the DNA TGTGCCAGCAGCTTAGAGCAGGGGCGAAATCAGCCCCAGCATTTT. Its protein product is CASSLEQGRNQPQHF. The chain has TRBV7-9 and TRBJ1-5; D may be TRBD1 (6 bases). V was cut by 1 base and J by 4 bases, with 11 bases left in between. Germline CDR1 is SEHNR and CDR2 is FQNEAQ (reference sequence). This CDR3 is 15 amino acids long.

The chain uses TRBV11-2 and TRBJ2-1; possible D gene TRBD2, 6 bases. CDR3 length: 14 residues. The germline gives CDR1 SGHAT, CDR2 FQNNGV. V lost 4 bases, J lost 5 bases, and 12 bases lay in between. DNA of the CDR3: TGTGCCAGCAGCTCGGAGCTAGCGAACAATGAGCAGTTCTTC. It translates to CASSSELANNEQFF.